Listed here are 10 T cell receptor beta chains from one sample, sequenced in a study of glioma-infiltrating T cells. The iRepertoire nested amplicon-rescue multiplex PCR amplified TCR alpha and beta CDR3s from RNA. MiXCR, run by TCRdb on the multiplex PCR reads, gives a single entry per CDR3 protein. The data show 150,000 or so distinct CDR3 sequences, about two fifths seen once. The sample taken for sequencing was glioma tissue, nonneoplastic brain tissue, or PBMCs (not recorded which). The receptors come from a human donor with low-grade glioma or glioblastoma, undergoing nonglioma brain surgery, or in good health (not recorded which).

The CDR3 bases are TGTGCCAGCACCTCACCCGACAGGGGGCCTAACTATGGCTACACCTTC. This translates into CASTSPDRGPNYGYTF. V is TRBV6-1 and J is TRBJ1-2; 10 bases fit TRBD1. CDR3 length equals 16 residues. In germline, CDR1 is MNHNS, CDR2 SASEGT. Trimming at V came to 7 bases and at J to 0 bases, leaving 8 bases not matched to a gene.

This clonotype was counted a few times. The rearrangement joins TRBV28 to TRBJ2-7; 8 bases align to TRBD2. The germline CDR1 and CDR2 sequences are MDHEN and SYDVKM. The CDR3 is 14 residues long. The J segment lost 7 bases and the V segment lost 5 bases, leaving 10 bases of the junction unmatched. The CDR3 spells CASSPAGAWGEQYF. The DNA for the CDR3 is TGTGCCAGCAGTCCAGCGGGAGCCTGGGGAGAGCAGTACTTC.

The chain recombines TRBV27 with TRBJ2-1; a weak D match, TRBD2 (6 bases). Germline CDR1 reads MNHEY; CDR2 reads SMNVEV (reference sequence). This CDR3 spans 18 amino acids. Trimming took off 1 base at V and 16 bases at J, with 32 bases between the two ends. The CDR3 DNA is TGTGCCAGCAGTTTATTAAATTCGGGCGGGATAAGACTTCCGTCCCTCTTCTTC. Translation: CASSLLNSGGIRLPSLFF.

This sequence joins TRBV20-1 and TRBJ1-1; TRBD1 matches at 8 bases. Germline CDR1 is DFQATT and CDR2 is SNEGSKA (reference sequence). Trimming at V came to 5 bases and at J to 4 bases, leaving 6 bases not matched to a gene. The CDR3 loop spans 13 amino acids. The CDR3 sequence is CSALPTGVTEAFF. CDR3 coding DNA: TGCAGTGCTTTACCGACAGGGGTCACTGAAGCTTTCTTT.

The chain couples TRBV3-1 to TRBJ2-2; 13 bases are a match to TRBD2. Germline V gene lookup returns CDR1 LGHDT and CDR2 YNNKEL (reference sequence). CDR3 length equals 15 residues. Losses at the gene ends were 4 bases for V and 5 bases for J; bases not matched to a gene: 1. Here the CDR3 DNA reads TGTGCCAGCAGCCCACTAGCGGGAGGGACCGGGGAGCTGTTTTTT. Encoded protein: CASSPLAGGTGELFF.

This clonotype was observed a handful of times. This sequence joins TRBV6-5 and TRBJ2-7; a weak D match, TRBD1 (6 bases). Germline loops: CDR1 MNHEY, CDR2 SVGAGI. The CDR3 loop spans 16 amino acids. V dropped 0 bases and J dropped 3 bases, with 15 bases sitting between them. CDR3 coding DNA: TGTGCCAGCAGTTACTCAACTCGGCAGGGGCTCTACGAGCAGTACTTC. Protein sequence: CASSYSTRQGLYEQYF.

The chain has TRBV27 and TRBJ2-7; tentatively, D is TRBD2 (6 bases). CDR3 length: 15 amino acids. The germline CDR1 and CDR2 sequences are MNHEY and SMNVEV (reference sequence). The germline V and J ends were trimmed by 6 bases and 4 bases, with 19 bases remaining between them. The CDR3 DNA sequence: TGTGCCAGCAGCCAAGATCGTGGTAGCGGATACGAGCAGTACTTC. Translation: CASSQDRGSGYEQYF.

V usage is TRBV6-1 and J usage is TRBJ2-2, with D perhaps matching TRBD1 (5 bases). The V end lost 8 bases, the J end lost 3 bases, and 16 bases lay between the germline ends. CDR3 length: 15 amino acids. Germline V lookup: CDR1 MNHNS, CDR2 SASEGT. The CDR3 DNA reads TGTGCCAGCCGGACATTCCCTTATGACACCGGGGAGCTGTTTTTT. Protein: CASRTFPYDTGELFF.

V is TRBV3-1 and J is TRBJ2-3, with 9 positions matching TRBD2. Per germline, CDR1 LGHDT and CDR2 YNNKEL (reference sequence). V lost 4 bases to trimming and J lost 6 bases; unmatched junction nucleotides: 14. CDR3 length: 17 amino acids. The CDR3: CASSPYLRGGEADTQYF. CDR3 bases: TGTGCCAGCAGCCCATACCTCCGCGGGGGGGAAGCGGATACGCAGTATTTT.

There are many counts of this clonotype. This CDR3 is CASRRTSGTYEQYF. CDR3 nucleotide sequence: TGTGCCAGCAGGAGGACTAGCGGAACCTACGAGCAGTACTTC. The chain recombines TRBV6-1 with TRBJ2-7, with TRBD2 matching 10 bases. Germline CDR1 is MNHNS and CDR2 is SASEGT. The V and J ends lost 6 bases and 2 bases, in that order; junction bases with no gene match: 4. The CDR3 is 14 amino acids.